This TCR beta chain was captured in a study of T cell repertoires in cytomegalovirus infection. Germline CDR1 and CDR2: SGHTA and FQGNSA. The CDR3 extends over 13 amino acids. V was clipped by 0 bases and J by 0 bases, with 2 bases between them. This clonotype was detected ten times or more. Its antigen is not known. TCRdb recomputed calls from the reads with MiXCR, one row per CDR3 protein. The sample contains about half a million distinct CDR3 sequences, under 55% of which appear only once. The chain joins TRBV7-2 to TRBJ2-5; D gene ambiguous. Sequences were derived from cultured PBMCs, sampled from culture after CMV antigen stimulation. This TCR was recovered from a human donor in good health (CMV status not recorded). Some clones in this sample may be carry-over from other donors' samples. The CDR3 DNA is TGTGCCAGCAGCTTAGCTTACCAAGAGACCCAGTACTTC. Translated: CASSLAYQETQYF.